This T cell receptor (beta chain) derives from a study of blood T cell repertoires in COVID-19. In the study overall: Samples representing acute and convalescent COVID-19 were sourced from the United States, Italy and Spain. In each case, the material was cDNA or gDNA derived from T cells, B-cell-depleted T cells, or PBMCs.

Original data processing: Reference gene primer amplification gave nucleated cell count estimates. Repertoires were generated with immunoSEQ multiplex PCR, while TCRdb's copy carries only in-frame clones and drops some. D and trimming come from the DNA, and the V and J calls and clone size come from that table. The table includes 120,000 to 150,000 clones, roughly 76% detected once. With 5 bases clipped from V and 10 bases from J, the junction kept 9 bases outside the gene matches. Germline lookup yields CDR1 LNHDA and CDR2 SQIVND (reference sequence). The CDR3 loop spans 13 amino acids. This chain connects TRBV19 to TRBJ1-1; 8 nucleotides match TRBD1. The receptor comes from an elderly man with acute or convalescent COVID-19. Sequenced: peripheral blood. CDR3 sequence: CASSLPQGAGAFF. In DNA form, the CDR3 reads TGTGCCAGTAGTCTCCCTCAGGGGGCGGGAGCTTTCTTT.